Each of the 26 T cell receptor beta chains below was sequenced from the same sample in a study of cytomegalovirus exposure and HLA in healthy donors. The PCR used 60 Vbeta and 13 Jbeta primers. The table came from immunoSEQ multiplex PCR; TCRdb's copy has only in-frame clones and leaves some out. In the table there are over 200,000 clones, about 85% of which are singletons. Material: PBMCs. The receptors derive from a human donor in good health.

The chain links TRBV14 to TRBJ1-1, with a tentative D call TRBD1 (5 bases). Germline V gene sequence: CDR1 SGHDN, CDR2 FVKESK. Trimming cost V 0 bases and J 2 bases, with 16 bases left between them. CDR3 size: 17 residues. CDR3 region: CASSQDSWEGLNTEAFF. The CDR3 nucleotides are TGTGCCAGCAGCCAAGATAGTTGGGAGGGACTTAACACTGAAGCTTTCTTT.

The chain's CDR3 is CASSQGAYRAGVTYEQYF. The DNA of the CDR3 is TGCGCCAGCAGCCAAGGGGCCTATAGAGCAGGGGTTACCTACGAGCAGTACTTC. The chain is built from TRBV4-3 and TRBJ2-7; the D gene is possibly TRBD1 (6 bases). The CDR3 loop spans 18 amino acids. Trimming cost V 1 base and J 2 bases, with 21 bases left between them. The V gene's germline CDR1 is LGHNA and CDR2 YSLEER.

This chain joins TRBV7-2 and TRBJ1-1; a possible D gene is TRBD1 (5 bases). Trimming left V 4 bases short and J 1 base short, with 10 bases between. Germline CDR1 and CDR2: SGHTA and FQGNSA. The CDR3 length is 14 residues. CDR3 protein: CASSSGLSNTEAFF. CDR3 bases: TGTGCCAGCAGCTCGGGACTGTCGAACACTGAAGCTTTCTTT.

The chain couples TRBV27 to TRBJ2-7; D unclear. The CDR3 totals 12 residues. CDR1 is MNHEY, CDR2 SMNVEV, per germline (reference sequence). With 4 bases removed from V and 2 bases from J, the gap between germline ends came to 6 bases. Here the CDR3 DNA reads TGTGCCAGCAGTTCCGTCGCCTACGAGCAGTACTTC. This codes for CASSSVAYEQYF.

This sequence joins TRBV5-1 and TRBJ2-5; weak D call: TRBD2 (7 bases). V gave up 0 bases and J gave up 1 base, with 16 bases separating them. This CDR3 has 17 residues. Germline V CDR1 and CDR2: SGHRS, YFSETQ. The CDR3: CASSLALTRGGQETQYF. In DNA form, the CDR3 reads TGCGCCAGCAGCTTGGCCCTTACGAGGGGGGGCCAAGAGACCCAGTACTTC. Looking up the rest from reference TRBV5-1 and TRBJ2-5 gives the full variable domain: KAGVTQTPRYLIKTRGQQVTLSCSPISGHRSVSWYQQTPGQGLQFLFEYFSETQRNKGNFPGRFSGRQFSNSRSEMNVSTLELGDSALYLCASSLALTRGGQETQYFGPGTRLLVL.

The chain is built from TRBV7-8 and TRBJ1-5; D gene ambiguous. Germline-derived CDR1 and CDR2 are SGHVS and FQNEAQ. Trimming took off 0 bases at V and 2 bases at J, with 5 bases between the two ends. This CDR3 is built from 14 residues. In DNA, the CDR3 is TGTGCCAGCAGCTTAGCCGTAGGCAATCAGCCCCAGCATTTT. It codes for CASSLAVGNQPQHF.

The CDR3 is CASSGTGGREQYF. CDR3 nucleotides: TGTGCCAGCAGCGGGACAGGGGGCAGGGAGCAGTACTTC. This sequence joins TRBV9 and TRBJ2-7; TRBD1 aligns across 11 bases. V shed 3 bases and J 7 bases; nucleotides not matched to a gene: 3. The CDR3 has 13 amino acids. Germline V gives CDR1 SGDLS, CDR2 YYNGEE.

The rearrangement uses TRBV4-1 and TRBJ2-1; D is unresolved. With 4 bases removed from V and 6 bases from J, the gap between germline ends came to 10 bases. CDR3 length equals 13 residues. CDR1 and CDR2 from the germline V gene are MGHRA and YSYEKL. The CDR3 loop is CASSPLGRNEQFF. DNA of the CDR3: TGCGCCAGCAGCCCCCTTGGCCGCAATGAGCAGTTCTTC.

The chain joins TRBV2 to TRBJ2-5; D gene uncertain. The CDR3 runs to 11 residues. The germline V and J ends were trimmed by 8 bases and 9 bases, with 13 bases remaining between them. The V gene's germline CDR1 is SNHLY and CDR2 FYNNEI. The CDR3 here is CASSGGRPQYF. The DNA for the CDR3 is TGTGCCAGCTCTGGCGGCCGTCCCCAGTACTTC.

The J gene is TRBJ1-1, the V gene TRBV6-6; a weak D match, TRBD1 (6 bases). Germline-derived CDR1 and CDR2 are MNHNY and SVGAGI (reference sequence). The V and J ends lost 5 bases and 1 base respectively, with 8 bases between them. The CDR3 extends over 13 amino acids. CDR3 region: CASSVDRNTEAFF. CDR3 coding DNA: TGTGCCAGCAGTGTGGACAGGAACACTGAAGCTTTCTTT.

This clone was observed a few times. The V gene is TRBV2, the J gene TRBJ1-2; D not resolved. The CDR3 runs to 10 residues. Germline assignment: CDR1 SNHLY and CDR2 FYNNEI. DNA of the CDR3: TGTGCAGCAGAGGAGGGCGGCTACACCTTC. It is translated as CAAEEGGYTF.

The chain employs TRBV7-9 and TRBJ2-3, with 7 bases aligning to TRBD2. The CDR3 has 14 amino acids. J gave up 0 bases and V 5 bases, and 2 bases lay outside the gene matches. Germline CDR1 reads SEHNR; CDR2 reads FQNEAQ (reference sequence). CDR3 loop: CASSNSGSTDTQYF. CDR3 sequence (DNA): TGTGCCAGCAGCAATAGCGGGAGCACAGATACGCAGTATTTT.

This clone occurred a few times. The rearrangement links TRBV14 to TRBJ2-1; weak D call: TRBD2 (5 bases). V lost 0 bases to trimming and J lost 15 bases, with 18 bases between them. Germline CDR1 SGHDN, CDR2 FVKESK. This CDR3 is built from 14 residues. The CDR3, as DNA: TGTGCCAGCAGCCAAGAAGGCACCCGGGGTGTTTCGTTCTTC. Its translation is CASSQEGTRGVSFF.

This clone has a single count. CDR3: CASSFTGANEKLFF. The DNA of the CDR3 is TGTGCCAGCAGCTTCACTGGGGCCAATGAAAAACTGTTTTTT. This chain uses TRBV5-4 with TRBJ1-4; a weak D match, TRBD1 (5 bases). Germline values: CDR1 SGHNT, CDR2 YYREEE (reference sequence). CDR3 length equals 14 residues. V lost 2 bases and J lost 5, with 10 bases in between.

This rearrangement joins TRBV7-6 to TRBJ2-5; 10 bases align to TRBD1. This CDR3 is built from 17 residues. Per germline, CDR1 SGHVS and CDR2 FNYEAQ. V lost 5 bases and J lost 5; bases outside the gene matches: 14. CDR3 loop: CASSPGTGDRERETQYF. CDR3 in DNA: TGTGCCAGCAGCCCAGGGACAGGGGATAGAGAGAGGGAGACCCAGTACTTC. The entire variable domain, with the rest obtained from reference TRBV7-6 and TRBJ2-5, is as follows: GAGVSQSPRYKVTKRGQDVALRCDPISGHVSLYWYRQALGQGPEFLTYFNYEAQQDKSGLPNDRFSAERPEGSISTLTIQRTEQRDSAMYRCASSPGTGDRERETQYFGPGTRLLVL.

The rearrangement uses TRBV28 and TRBJ1-2; 9 bases align to TRBD1. The CDR3 consists of 13 residues. CDR1 MDHEN and CDR2 SYDVKM come from the germline V gene. Trimming removed 8 bases from V and 0 bases from J; junction bases left unmatched: 1. CDR3 protein: CASGTGPNYGYTF. The CDR3 DNA follows: TGTGCCAGCGGGACAGGGCCTAACTATGGCTACACCTTC.

This chain joins TRBV28 and TRBJ1-1; no reliable D call. CDR3 length: 13 residues. CDR1 MDHEN and CDR2 SYDVKM come from the germline V gene. Trimming took 5 bases from V and 1 from J, leaving 8 bases between them. CDR3 protein: CASSTYKNTEAFF. The CDR3 bases are TGTGCCAGCAGTACCTATAAGAACACTGAAGCTTTCTTT.

Only one count was recorded for this clone. This chain connects TRBV11-3 to TRBJ2-1; the D gene is possibly TRBD1 (6 bases). CDR1 and CDR2 from the germline V gene are SGHNT and YENEEA. The V gene lost 1 base and the J gene lost 9 bases, with 10 bases spanning the gap. The CDR3 spans 13 residues. The CDR3 protein is CASSLVGAGEQFF. CDR3 nucleotide sequence: TGTGCCAGCAGCTTAGTGGGGGCAGGTGAGCAGTTCTTC.

This chain joins TRBV6-5 and TRBJ1-3; D unclear. Trimming pared 2 bases from V and 0 bases from J, leaving 8 bases between. The germline gives CDR1 MNHEY, CDR2 SVGAGI. The CDR3 extends over 15 amino acids. CDR3: CASSYAAPSGNTIYF. CDR3 in DNA: TGTGCCAGCAGTTACGCGGCACCCTCTGGAAACACCATATATTTT.

V and J are TRBV11-2 and TRBJ2-7; 12 nucleotides match TRBD2. Germline assignment: CDR1 SGHAT and CDR2 FQNNGV. V shed 1 base, J shed 3 bases, and the junction held 7 bases outside the gene matches. This CDR3 has 17 residues. The CDR3 coding sequence is TGTGCCAGCAGCTTAGGACTAGCGGGAGCCCCCATCTACGAGCAGTACTTC. Translating gives CASSLGLAGAPIYEQYF. The complete variable domain, with remaining parts taken from reference TRBV11-2 and TRBJ2-7, reads EAGVAQSPRYKIIEKRQSVAFWCNPISGHATLYWYQQILGQGPKLLIQFQNNGVVDDSQLPKDRFSAERLKGVDSTLKIQPAKLEDSAVYLCASSLGLAGAPIYEQYFGPGTRLTVT.

The count of this clone is one. The CDR3 spells CASSLSATYGYTF. In DNA, the CDR3 is TGTGCCAGCAGTTTATCCGCGACTTATGGCTACACCTTC. The rearrangement joins TRBV27 to TRBJ1-2, with D unclear. Germline V lookup: CDR1 MNHEY, CDR2 SMNVEV (reference sequence). V was shortened by 0 bases and J by 5 bases, with 7 bases between the two germline ends. This CDR3 comprises 13 residues.

The J gene is TRBJ2-3, the V gene TRBV7-9, with 8 bases that match TRBD1. CDR1 SEHNR and CDR2 FQNEAQ come from the germline V gene (reference sequence). After removal of 1 base from V and 2 bases from J, the junction contained 11 bases not matched to a gene. This CDR3 is 18 amino acids long. This CDR3 reads CASSLDSSETGDTDTQYF. In DNA form, the CDR3 reads TGTGCCAGCAGCTTAGATTCGTCCGAGACAGGGGACACAGATACGCAGTATTTT. The complete variable domain, with remaining parts taken from reference TRBV7-9 and TRBJ2-3, reads DTGVSQNPRHKITKRGQNVTFRCDPISEHNRLYWYRQTLGQGPEFLTYFQNEAQLEKSRLLSDRFSAERPKGSFSTLEIQRTEQGDSAMYLCASSLDSSETGDTDTQYFGPGTRLTVL.

As to this clone: The sample holds other DNA sequences that translate to the same CDR3. V usage is TRBV27 and J usage is TRBJ1-1; D remains unclear. The CDR3 contains 13 residues. Germline values: CDR1 MNHEY, CDR2 SMNVEV (reference sequence). The V end lost 0 bases, the J end lost 1 base, and 3 bases lay between the germline ends. The CDR3 sequence is CASSLSANTEAFF. CDR3 DNA: TGTGCCAGCAGTTTATCAGCGAACACTGAAGCTTTCTTT.

The V call is TRBV6-1, the J call TRBJ2-1, with TRBD2 identical over 10 bases. The CDR3 consists of 15 residues. Looked up from germline, CDR1 is MNHNS and CDR2 is SASEGT. J was trimmed by 8 bases and V by 8 bases; bases with no gene match: 12. The CDR3 nucleotides are TGTGCCAGCGGTAAAGGAGCGGGAGGGCCCGATGAGCAGTTCTTC. Protein product: CASGKGAGGPDEQFF.

The J gene is TRBJ1-3, the V gene TRBV5-1, with 12 bases fitting TRBD1. Germline V gene data show CDR1 as SGHRS and CDR2 as YFSETQ. V gave up 3 bases and J gave up 0 bases; unmatched junction bases: 13. This CDR3 spans 20 amino acids. CDR3 DNA: TGCGCCAGCAGCTCGGGTCCGGGACAGGGGGCTTTGAGCTCTGGAAACACCATATATTTT. It is translated as CASSSGPGQGALSSGNTIYF.

This chain joins TRBV14 and TRBJ2-1; 8 positions agree with TRBD2. This CDR3 comprises 19 residues. In germline, CDR1 is SGHDN, CDR2 FVKESK. The ends lost 0 bases at V and 6 bases at J; junction bases unmatched: 16. CDR3 sequence: CASSQESGLAGGRGNEQFF. CDR3 coding DNA: TGTGCCAGCAGCCAAGAAAGCGGTTTGGCGGGAGGACGTGGCAATGAGCAGTTCTTC.